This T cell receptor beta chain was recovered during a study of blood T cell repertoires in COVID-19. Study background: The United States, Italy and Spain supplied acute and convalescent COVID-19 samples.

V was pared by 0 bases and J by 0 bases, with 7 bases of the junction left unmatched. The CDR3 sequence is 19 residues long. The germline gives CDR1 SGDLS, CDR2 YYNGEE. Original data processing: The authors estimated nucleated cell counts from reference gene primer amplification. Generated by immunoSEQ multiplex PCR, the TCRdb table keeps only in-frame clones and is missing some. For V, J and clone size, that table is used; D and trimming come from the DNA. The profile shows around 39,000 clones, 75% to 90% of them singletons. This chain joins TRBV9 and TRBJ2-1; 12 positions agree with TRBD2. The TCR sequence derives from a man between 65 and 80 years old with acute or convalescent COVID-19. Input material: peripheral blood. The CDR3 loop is CASSVGLAGGPSSYNEQFF. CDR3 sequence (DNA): TGTGCCAGCAGCGTAGGGCTAGCGGGAGGGCCCAGCTCCTACAATGAGCAGTTCTTC.